This T cell receptor (beta chain) emerged from a study of T cell changes during pregnancy in multiple sclerosis. Germline V gene sequence: CDR1 LGHNA, CDR2 YSLEER. V was clipped by 0 bases and J by 0 bases, with 15 bases between them. The CDR3 covers 17 residues. The table came from immunoSEQ multiplex PCR; TCRdb's copy has only in-frame clones and leaves some out. The sample shows approximately 36,000 clones, around 90% of them seen only once. Sequences were derived from CD8+ T cells from peripheral blood mononuclear cells, sampled in the third trimester of pregnancy. V is TRBV4-3 and J is TRBJ2-7; weak D call: TRBD1 (6 bases). The clonotype originates from a female donor with multiple sclerosis, enrolled in a pregnancy study. The CDR3 coding sequence is TGCGCCAGCAGCCAAGATCTGGGGGACACTGGCTCCTACGAGCAGTACTTC. Translating it yields CASSQDLGDTGSYEQYF.